A selection of T cell receptor beta chains follows, all from one sample in a study of blood T cell repertoires in COVID-19. Produced via immunoSEQ multiplex PCR; TCRdb's table is partial and in-frame only. The sample includes fewer than 180,000 clones, approximately 86% of them seen just once. Material: peripheral blood. These receptor sequences come from a man aged 65 to 79 with acute or convalescent COVID-19. CDR3s include the opening cysteine and the closing phenylalanine or tryptophan. The order of the fields is clone size, V gene, D gene, J gene, CDR3 protein, CDR3 DNA. A D gene is named only where the DNA matches it firmly. Rows give clone size only sometimes, using once, few, many, or a class for an expanded clone.

.	TRBV15	TRBD2	TRBJ2-2	CATSRGGSKTSAGELFF	TGTGCCACCAGCAGAGGGGGAAGCAAAACTAGCGCCGGGGAGCTGTTTTTT
.	TRBV7-2	.	TRBJ2-1	CASSLVAENEQFF	TGTGCCAGCAGCTTAGTAGCCGAAAATGAGCAGTTCTTC
.	TRBV18	.	TRBJ1-6	CASSPGQRAPLHF	TGTGCCAGCTCACCGGGACAACGGGCACCCCTCCACTTT
.	TRBV4-2	TRBD2	TRBJ2-1	CASSPVAGGRNEQFF	TGTGCCAGCAGCCCGGTGGCGGGAGGTCGCAATGAGCAGTTCTTC
.	TRBV24-1	TRBD1	TRBJ2-5	CATSDPGQGHQETQYF	TGTGCCACCAGTGATCCGGGACAGGGGCATCAAGAGACCCAGTACTTC
.	TRBV19	TRBD1	TRBJ1-5	CASNLQGAGSNQPQHF	TGTGCCAGTAACCTACAGGGGGCTGGGAGCAATCAGCCCCAGCATTTT
.	TRBV9	TRBD2	TRBJ2-3	CASSFKRELGTDTQYF	TGTGCCAGCAGCTTTAAGCGGGAGCTTGGCACAGATACGCAGTATTTT
.	TRBV11-2	TRBD1	TRBJ2-1	CASSLGGQGYNEQFF	TGTGCCAGCAGCTTGGGGGGACAGGGGTACAATGAGCAGTTCTTC
.	TRBV30	.	TRBJ1-1	CAYSGGTNTEAFF	TGTGCCTACTCGGGGGGGACGAACACTGAAGCTTTCTTT
.	TRBV5-1	TRBD1	TRBJ1-2	CASSLGTGNGYTF	TGCGCCAGCAGCTTAGGGACAGGGAATGGCTACACCTTC
.	TRBV18	.	TRBJ1-6	CASSPPDSPLHF	TGTGCCAGCTCACCCCCAGATTCACCCCTCCACTTT
.	TRBV19	TRBD2	TRBJ2-1	CASSILSSWREGPNEQFF	TGTGCCAGTAGTATTCTCTCTTCATGGCGGGAGGGCCCGAATGAGCAGTTCTTC
.	TRBV28	.	TRBJ1-6	CASSLYYIFQGRSSYNSPLHF	TGTGCCAGCAGTTTATATTATATATTTCAGGGGCGAAGCTCCTATAATTCACCCCTCCACTTT
.	TRBV3-1/TRBV3-2	.	TRBJ2-2	CASSQAANTGELFF	TGTGCCAGCAGCCAGGCAGCGAACACCGGGGAGCTGTTTTTT
.	TRBV29-1	TRBD2	TRBJ2-7	CSVERVGGDEQYF	TGCAGCGTTGAGAGGGTTGGGGGGGACGAGCAGTACTTC
.	TRBV29-1	.	TRBJ1-1	CSVRGNTEAFF	TGCAGCGTAAGGGGTAACACTGAAGCTTTCTTT
few	TRBV5-4	.	TRBJ1-4	CASSVGGSTTNEKLFF	TGTGCCAGCAGCGTGGGTGGCTCGACAACTAATGAAAAACTGTTTTTT
.	TRBV2	TRBD2	TRBJ2-1	CASRPGLTYNEQFF	TGTGCCAGCAGGCCGGGACTAACCTACAATGAGCAGTTCTTC
.	TRBV3-1/TRBV3-2	TRBD2	TRBJ2-3	CASSPATSGRLDTQYF	TGTGCCAGCAGCCCTGCGACTAGCGGGAGACTGGATACGCAGTATTTT
once	TRBV19	.	TRBJ2-7	CASSPFDPAQLYF	TGTGCCAGTAGTCCCTTCGATCCCGCCCAACTGTACTTC
.	TRBV18	TRBD1	TRBJ2-2	CASSPGTGYTGELFF	TGTGCCAGCTCACCCGGGACAGGGTACACCGGGGAGCTGTTTTTT
.	TRBV5-4	.	TRBJ2-6	CASSLAGTGANVLTF	TGTGCCAGCAGCTTGGCCGGGACTGGGGCCAACGTCCTGACTTTC
.	TRBV24-1	TRBD1	TRBJ1-1	CATPWTGGSRDTEAFF	TGTGCCACCCCTTGGACAGGGGGTAGCAGGGACACTGAAGCTTTCTTT
few	TRBV5-1	TRBD1	TRBJ2-1	CASSARQGAYNEQFF	TGCGCCAGCAGCGCTAGACAGGGGGCCTACAATGAGCAGTTCTTC
.	TRBV7-8	TRBD2	TRBJ2-3	CASSLGGWTSGMSDTQYF	TGTGCCAGCAGCTTAGGGGGATGGACTAGCGGGATGTCGGATACGCAGTATTTT